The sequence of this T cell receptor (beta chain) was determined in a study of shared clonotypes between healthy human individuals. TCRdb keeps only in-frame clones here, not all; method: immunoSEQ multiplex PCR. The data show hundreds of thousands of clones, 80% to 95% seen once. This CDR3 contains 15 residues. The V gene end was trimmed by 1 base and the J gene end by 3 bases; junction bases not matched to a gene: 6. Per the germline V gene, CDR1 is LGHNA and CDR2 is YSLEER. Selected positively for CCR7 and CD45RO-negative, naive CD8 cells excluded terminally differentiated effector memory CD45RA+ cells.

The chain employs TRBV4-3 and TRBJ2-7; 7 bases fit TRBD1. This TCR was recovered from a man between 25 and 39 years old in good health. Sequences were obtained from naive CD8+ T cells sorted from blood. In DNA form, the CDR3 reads TGCGCCAGCAGCCAAGGGAGGACAGGTCACTACGAGCAGTACTTC. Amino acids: CASSQGRTGHYEQYF.